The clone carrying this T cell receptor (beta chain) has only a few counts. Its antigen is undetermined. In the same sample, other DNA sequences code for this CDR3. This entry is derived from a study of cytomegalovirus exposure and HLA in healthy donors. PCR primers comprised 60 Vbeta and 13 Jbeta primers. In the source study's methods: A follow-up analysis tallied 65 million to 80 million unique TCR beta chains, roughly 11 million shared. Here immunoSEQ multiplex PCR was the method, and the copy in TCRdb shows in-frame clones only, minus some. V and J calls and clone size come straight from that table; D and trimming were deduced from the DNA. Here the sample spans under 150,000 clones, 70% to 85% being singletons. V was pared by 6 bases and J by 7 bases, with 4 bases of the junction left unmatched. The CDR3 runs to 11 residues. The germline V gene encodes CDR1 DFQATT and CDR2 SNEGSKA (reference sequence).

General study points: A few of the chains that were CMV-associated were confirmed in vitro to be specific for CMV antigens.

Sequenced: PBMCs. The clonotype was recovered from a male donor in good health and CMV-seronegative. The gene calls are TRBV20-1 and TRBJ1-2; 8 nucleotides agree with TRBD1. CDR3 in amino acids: CSAIDRGGYTF. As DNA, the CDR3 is TGCAGTGCAATAGACAGGGGTGGCTACACCTTC.